The subject of this entry is one TCR beta chain. The antigen is undetermined. Trimming shortened V by 7 bases and J by 9 bases, and 19 bases separated the two germline ends. The CDR3 covers 14 residues. Germline V gene lookup returns CDR1 SNHLY and CDR2 FYNNEI. The sampling schedule covered blood at baseline, cycle 4 day 1, and cycle 7 day 1. These data come from a study of OX40 agonist ivuxolimab in advanced cancers. Across the whole study: Age averaged roughly 60 years (range roughly 23 to 80), and 82.7% were male. Regarding the study as a whole: At 0.1 to 3.0 mg/kg and by week 6, clonal expansion occurred in CD4+ and CD8+ blood T cells.

TCRdb's copy holds only in-frame clones and misses some; the assay was immunoSEQ multiplex PCR. The sample records around 62,000 clones, under 90% being singletons. The receptor's source is an adult with an advanced solid tumor such as melanoma, head and neck, liver or kidney cancer. The starting material was CD4+ or CD8+ T cells sorted from blood, obtained in a trial of the OX40 agonist ivuxolimab. The rearrangement uses TRBV2 and TRBJ1-5; D ambiguous. The CDR3 protein is CASNGLGSKGPQHF. The CDR3 DNA reads as TGTGCCAGCAATGGACTGGGATCTAAAGGGCCCCAGCATTTT.